This T cell receptor (beta chain) was captured by sequencing in a study of a mutant IDH1 vaccine in newly diagnosed glioma. Study details: Mean patient age was approximately 40 years; approximately 62% were male and about 38% female. Most patients had received both radiotherapy and temozolomide, the prior options being radiotherapy, temozolomide, or both.

This clone was seen more than once but under ten times. Its cognate antigen is unknown. The time point here: week 35, safety follow-up. The content of each vaccine dose was 300 ug of mutant IDH1 20-mer peptide, and topical imiquimod accompanied it. Each tumor in the donors was a new WHO grade 3 or 4 astrocytoma, IDH1-mutant and ATRX-lost. The germline gives CDR1 SGHDT, CDR2 YYEEEE. V lost 1 base, J lost 4 bases, and 11 bases lay in between. CDR3 length: 15 amino acids. This table comes from immunoSEQ multiplex PCR, and its TCRdb copy is limited to in-frame clones, with some not included. Found here are approximately 62,000 clones, less than 90% of them singletons; the top ten hold about 4.6%. Whole-study findings and limits: Vaccination induced immune responses in approximately 93% of patients.

J is TRBJ1-4 and V is TRBV5-6, with D unresolved. The receptor was isolated from a man aged 25-45 years with glioma. The sequencing here drew on PBMCs, taken from a glioma patient whose treatment included an IDH1 peptide vaccine. This CDR3 reads CASSLWASLNEKLFF. Written as DNA, the CDR3 is TGTGCCAGCAGCTTGTGGGCCAGCCTTAATGAAAAACTGTTTTTT.